This T cell receptor beta chain originates from a study of identical twins. Unique molecular identifiers were present on the cDNA, and a universal primer site came from template switching. One entry per CDR3 protein results from TCRdb running MiXCR on the 5' RACE reads. The sample has around 370,000 distinct CDR3 sequences; about 9% are singletons. V was trimmed by 4 bases and J by 1 base, leaving 17 bases between them. CDR3 length: 17 residues. From germline, CDR1 is SGHRS and CDR2 YFSETQ. In the case of this clonotype: Antigen: not known.

General observations from the study: The degree of excess twin sharing was weaker in beta out-of-frame sequences. The same donors were not followed; conclusions instead depended on cross-sectional statistical analysis. Zero-insertion analyses might be partly confounded by invariant T cells like MAIT and iNKT.

The TCR comes from a woman aged 50 to 60 in good health. The sequencing input was naive T cells sorted from blood. This chain joins TRBV5-1 and TRBJ2-2; a weak D match, TRBD2 (7 bases). DNA for the CDR3: TGCGCCAGCAGCCGGGGGGCTAGCGGCTTGAACACCGGGGAGCTGTTTTTT. Encoded protein: CASSRGASGLNTGELFF.